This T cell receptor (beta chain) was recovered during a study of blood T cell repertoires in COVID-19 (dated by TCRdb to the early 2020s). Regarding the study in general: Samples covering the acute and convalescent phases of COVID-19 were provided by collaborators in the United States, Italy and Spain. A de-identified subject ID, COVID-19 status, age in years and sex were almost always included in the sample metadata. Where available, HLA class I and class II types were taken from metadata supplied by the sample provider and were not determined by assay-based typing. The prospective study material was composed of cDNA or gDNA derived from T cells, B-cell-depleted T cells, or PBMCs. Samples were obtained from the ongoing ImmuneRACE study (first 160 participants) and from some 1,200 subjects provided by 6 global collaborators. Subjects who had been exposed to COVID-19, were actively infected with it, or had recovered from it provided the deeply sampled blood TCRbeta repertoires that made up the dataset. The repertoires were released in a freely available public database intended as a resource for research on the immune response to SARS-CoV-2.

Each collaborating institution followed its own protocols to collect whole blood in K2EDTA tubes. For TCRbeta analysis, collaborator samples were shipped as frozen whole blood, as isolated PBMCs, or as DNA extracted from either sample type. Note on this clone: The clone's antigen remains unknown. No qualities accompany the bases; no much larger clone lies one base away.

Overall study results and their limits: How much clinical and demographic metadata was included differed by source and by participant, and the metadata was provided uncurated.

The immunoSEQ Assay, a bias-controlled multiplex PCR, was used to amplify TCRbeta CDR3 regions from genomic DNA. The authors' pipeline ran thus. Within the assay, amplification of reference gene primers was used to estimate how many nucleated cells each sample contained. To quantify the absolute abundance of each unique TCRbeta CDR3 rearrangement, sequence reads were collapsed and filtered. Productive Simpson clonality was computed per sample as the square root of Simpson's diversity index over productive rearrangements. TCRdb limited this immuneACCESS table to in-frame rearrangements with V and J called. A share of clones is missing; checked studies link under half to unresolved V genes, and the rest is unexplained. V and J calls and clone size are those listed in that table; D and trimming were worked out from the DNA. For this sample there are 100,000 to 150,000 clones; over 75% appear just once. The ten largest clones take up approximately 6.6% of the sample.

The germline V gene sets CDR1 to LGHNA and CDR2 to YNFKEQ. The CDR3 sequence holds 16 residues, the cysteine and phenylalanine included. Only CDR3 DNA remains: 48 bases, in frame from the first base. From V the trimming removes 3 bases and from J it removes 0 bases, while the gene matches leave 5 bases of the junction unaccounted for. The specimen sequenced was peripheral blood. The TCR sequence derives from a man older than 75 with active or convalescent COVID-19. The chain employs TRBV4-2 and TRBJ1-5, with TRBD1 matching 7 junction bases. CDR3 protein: CASSQGQLNSNQPQHF. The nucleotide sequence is TGTGCCAGCAGCCAGGGACAGTTGAATAGCAATCAGCCCCAGCATTTT.